Presented here are 2 T cell receptor beta chains from one specimen sequenced in a study of T cell responses to AZD1222 COVID-19 vaccine (dated by TCRdb to the early 2020s). Library preparation used the immunoSEQ multiplex PCR assay. Imported from immuneACCESS, the table was reduced by TCRdb to in-frame sequences with V and J called. These copies leave out some clones; in studies compared against another copy, an unresolved V gene accounts for under half, and the cause of the remainder is not known. The record for this sample contains about 140,000 clones. The ten largest clones add up to 2.2% of the sample. Per the publication, the time point label means: baseline before first vaccination. The specimen was peripheral blood. All receptors come from an adult in good health.

The chain combines TRBV12-3 or TRBV12-4 with TRBJ1-1, with a weak D call TRBD1 (6 bases). V was cut by 3 bases and J by 7 bases, with 9 bases left in between. The CDR3 consists of 12 residues. The CDR3 DNA reads as TGTGCCAGCAGTTTCTTCAGGGGTGAAGCTTTCTTT. Its translation is CASSFFRGEAFF.

This rearrangement joins TRBV6-6 to TRBJ1-6; D unresolved. Trimming stripped 2 bases from V and 10 bases from J, with 12 bases between. Per the germline V gene, CDR1 is MNHNY and CDR2 is SVGAGI (reference sequence). CDR3 size: 14 residues. The CDR3 spells CASSYDGAGSPLHF. The DNA for the CDR3 is TGTGCCAGCAGTTACGACGGCGCGGGGTCACCCCTCCACTTT.